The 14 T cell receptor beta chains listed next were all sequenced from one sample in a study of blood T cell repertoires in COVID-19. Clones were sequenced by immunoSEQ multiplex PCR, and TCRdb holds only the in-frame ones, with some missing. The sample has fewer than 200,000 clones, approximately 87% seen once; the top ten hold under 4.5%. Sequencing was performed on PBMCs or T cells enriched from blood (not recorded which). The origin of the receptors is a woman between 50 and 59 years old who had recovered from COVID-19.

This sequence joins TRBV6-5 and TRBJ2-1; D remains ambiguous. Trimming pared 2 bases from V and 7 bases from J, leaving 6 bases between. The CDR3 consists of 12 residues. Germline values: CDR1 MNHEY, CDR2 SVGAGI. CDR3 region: CASSYTPNEQFF. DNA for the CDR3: TGTGCCAGCAGTTACACTCCTAATGAGCAGTTCTTC.

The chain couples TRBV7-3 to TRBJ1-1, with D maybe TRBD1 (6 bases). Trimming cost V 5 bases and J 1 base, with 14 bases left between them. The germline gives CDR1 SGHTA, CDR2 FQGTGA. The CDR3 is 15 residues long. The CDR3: CASSTQQGPNTEAFF. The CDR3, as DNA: TGTGCCAGCAGCACCCAACAGGGACCGAACACTGAAGCTTTCTTT.

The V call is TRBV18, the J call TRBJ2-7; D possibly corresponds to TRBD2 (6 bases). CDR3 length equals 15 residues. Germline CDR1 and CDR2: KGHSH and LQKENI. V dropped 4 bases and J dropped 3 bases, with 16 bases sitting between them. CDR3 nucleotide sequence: TGTGCCAGCTCACTCGGGAGCGACCCCCGCTACGAGCAGTACGTC. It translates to CASSLGSDPRYEQYV.

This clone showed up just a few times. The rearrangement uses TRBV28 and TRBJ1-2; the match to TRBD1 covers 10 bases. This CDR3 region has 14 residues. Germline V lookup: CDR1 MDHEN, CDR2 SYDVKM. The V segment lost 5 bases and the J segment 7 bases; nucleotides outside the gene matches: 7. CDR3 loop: CASSPWTGGLGYTF. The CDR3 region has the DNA TGTGCCAGCAGTCCATGGACAGGGGGTCTTGGCTACACCTTC.

CDR3 protein: CASSLLAGAASYNEQFF. CDR3 bases: TGCGCCAGCAGCTTGCTAGCGGGGGCCGCATCCTACAATGAGCAGTTCTTC. The chain links TRBV5-1 to TRBJ2-1, with 10 bases lining up with TRBD2. There are 17 residues in the CDR3. Unmatched junction bases numbered 5, after V lost 1 base and J lost 1 base. Germline assignment: CDR1 SGHRS and CDR2 YFSETQ.

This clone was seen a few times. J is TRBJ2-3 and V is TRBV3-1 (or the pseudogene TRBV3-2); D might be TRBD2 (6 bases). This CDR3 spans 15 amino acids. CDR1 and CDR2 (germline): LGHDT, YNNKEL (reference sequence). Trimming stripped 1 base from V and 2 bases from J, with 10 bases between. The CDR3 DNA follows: TGTGCCAGCAGCCAAGGGACTACCGACACAGATACGCAGTATTTT. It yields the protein CASSQGTTDTDTQYF.

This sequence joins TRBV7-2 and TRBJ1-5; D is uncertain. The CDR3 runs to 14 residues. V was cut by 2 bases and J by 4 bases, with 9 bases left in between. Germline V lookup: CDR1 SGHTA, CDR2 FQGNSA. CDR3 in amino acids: CASSLSGYNQPQHF. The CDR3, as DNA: TGTGCCAGCAGCTTATCAGGCTATAATCAGCCCCAGCATTTT.

The CDR3 reads CASNFRGTQYF. In DNA form, the CDR3 reads TGTGCCAGCAACTTCCGGGGGACCCAGTACTTC. The chain employs TRBV6-5 and TRBJ2-5, with a possible D match to TRBD2 (5 bases). Trimming cost V 7 bases and J 7 bases, with 10 bases left between them. Looked up from germline, CDR1 is MNHEY and CDR2 is SVGAGI. CDR3 size: 11 residues.

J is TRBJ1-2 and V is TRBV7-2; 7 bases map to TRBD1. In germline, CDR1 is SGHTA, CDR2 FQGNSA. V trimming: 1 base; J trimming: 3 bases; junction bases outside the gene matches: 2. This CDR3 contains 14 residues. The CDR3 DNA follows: TGTGCCAGCAGCTTAGGAGGGGGCTACTATGGCTACACCTTC. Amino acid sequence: CASSLGGGYYGYTF.

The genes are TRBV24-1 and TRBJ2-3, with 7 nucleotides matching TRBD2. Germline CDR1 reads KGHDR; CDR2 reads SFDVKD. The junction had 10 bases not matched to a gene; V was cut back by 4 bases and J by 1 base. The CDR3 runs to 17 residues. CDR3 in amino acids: CATSDPRGGSRTDTQYF. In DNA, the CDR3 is TGTGCCACCAGTGACCCTCGGGGCGGGAGTCGCACAGATACGCAGTATTTT.

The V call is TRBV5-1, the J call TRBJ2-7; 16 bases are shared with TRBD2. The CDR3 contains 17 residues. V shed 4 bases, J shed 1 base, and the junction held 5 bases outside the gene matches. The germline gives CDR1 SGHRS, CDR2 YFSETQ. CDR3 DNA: TGCGCCAGCAGCCCGGGACTAGCGGGGGGGCAATCCTACGAGCAGTACGTC. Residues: CASSPGLAGGQSYEQYV.

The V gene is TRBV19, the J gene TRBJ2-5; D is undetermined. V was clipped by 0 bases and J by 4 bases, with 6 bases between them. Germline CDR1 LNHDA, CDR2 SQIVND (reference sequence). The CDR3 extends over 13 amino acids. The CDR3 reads CASSIDLSETQYF. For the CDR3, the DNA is TGTGCCAGTAGTATAGATCTCTCAGAGACCCAGTACTTC.

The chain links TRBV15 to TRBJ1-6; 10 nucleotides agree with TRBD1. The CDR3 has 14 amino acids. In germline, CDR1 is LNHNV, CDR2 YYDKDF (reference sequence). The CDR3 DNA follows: TGTGCTACTTACGGGACAGGGGCAAATTCACCCCTCCACTTT. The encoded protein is CATYGTGANSPLHF.

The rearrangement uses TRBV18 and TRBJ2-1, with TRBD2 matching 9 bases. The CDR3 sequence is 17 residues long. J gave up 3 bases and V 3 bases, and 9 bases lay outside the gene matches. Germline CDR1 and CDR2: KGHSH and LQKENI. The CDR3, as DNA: TGTGCCAGCTCACCCCGTGGAGTAGCGGGGGACTACAATGAGCAGTTCTTC. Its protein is CASSPRGVAGDYNEQFF.